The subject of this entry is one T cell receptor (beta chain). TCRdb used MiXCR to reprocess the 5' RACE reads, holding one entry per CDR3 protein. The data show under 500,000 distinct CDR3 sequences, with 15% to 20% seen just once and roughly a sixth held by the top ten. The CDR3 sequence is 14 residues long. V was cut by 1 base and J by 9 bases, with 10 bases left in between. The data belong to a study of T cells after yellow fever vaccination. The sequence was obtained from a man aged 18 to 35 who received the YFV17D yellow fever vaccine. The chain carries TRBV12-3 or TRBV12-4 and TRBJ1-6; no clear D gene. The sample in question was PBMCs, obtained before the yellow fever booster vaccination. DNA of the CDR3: TGTGCCAGCAGTTTAGTCCTGGGTCCTTCACCCCTCCACTTT. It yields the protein CASSLVLGPSPLHF.